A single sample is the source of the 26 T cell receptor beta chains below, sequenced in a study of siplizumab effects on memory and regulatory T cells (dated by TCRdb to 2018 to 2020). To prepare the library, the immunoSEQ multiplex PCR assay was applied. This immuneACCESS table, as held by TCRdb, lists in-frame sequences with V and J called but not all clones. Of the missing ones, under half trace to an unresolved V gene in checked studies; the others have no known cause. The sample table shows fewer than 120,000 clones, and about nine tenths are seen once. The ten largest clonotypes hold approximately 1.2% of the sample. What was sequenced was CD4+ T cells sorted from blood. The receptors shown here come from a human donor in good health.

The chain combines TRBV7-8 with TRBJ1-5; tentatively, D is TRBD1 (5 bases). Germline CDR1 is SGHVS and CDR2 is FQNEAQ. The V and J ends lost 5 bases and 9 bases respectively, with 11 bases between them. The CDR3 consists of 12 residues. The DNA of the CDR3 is TGTGCCAGCAGCCGGGGGGGGAGGCCCCAGCATTTT. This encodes CASSRGGRPQHF.

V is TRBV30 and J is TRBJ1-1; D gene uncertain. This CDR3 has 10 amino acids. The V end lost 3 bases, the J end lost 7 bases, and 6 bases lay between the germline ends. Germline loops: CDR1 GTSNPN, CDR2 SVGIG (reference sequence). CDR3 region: CAWSDVEAFF. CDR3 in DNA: TGTGCCTGGAGCGATGTTGAAGCTTTCTTT.

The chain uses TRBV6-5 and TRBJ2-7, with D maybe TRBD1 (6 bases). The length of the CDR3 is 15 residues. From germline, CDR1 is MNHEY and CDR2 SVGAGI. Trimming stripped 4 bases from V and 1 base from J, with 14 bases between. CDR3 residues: CASSLHTGLSYEQYF. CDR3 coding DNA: TGTGCCAGCAGTTTGCATACAGGGTTGTCCTACGAGCAGTACTTC.

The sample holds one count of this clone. For the CDR3, the DNA is TGTGCCAGCAGCTCCGGGACTACCTACTACGAGCAGTACTTC. Translation gives CASSSGTTYYEQYF. The chain links TRBV7-2 to TRBJ2-7; 7 bases are shared with TRBD2. The V and J ends lost 4 bases and 3 bases, in that order; junction bases with no gene match: 6. The germline gives CDR1 SGHTA, CDR2 FQGNSA. This CDR3 contains 14 residues.

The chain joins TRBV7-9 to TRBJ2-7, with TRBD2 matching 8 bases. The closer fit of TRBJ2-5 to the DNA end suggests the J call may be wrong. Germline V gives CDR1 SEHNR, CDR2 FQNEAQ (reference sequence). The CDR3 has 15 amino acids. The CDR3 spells CASSQRGRGGETQYF. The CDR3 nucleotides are TGTGCCAGCAGCCAGCGGGGGAGAGGAGGGGAGACCCAGTACTTC.

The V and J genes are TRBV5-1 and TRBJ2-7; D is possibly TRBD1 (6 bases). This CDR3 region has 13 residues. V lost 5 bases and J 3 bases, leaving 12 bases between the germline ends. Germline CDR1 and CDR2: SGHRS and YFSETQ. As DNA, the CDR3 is TGCGCCAGCAGACCCCGACAGGACTACGAGCAGTACTTC. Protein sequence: CASRPRQDYEQYF.

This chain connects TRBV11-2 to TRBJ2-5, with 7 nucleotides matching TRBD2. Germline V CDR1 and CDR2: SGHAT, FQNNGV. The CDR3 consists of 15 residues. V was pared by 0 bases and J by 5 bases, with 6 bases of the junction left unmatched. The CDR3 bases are TGTGCCAGCAGCTTAGACGGGAGGTCGGGGGAGACCCAGTACTTC. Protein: CASSLDGRSGETQYF.

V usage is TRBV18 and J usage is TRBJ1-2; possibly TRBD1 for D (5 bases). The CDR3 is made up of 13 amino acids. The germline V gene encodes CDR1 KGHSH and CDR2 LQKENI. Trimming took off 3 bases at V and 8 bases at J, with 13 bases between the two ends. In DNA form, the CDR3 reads TGTGCCAGCTCACCCTTATCTGACAGAGGCTACACCTTC. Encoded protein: CASSPLSDRGYTF. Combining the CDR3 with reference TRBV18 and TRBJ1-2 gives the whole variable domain NAGVMQNPRHLVRRRGQEARLRCSPMKGHSHVYWYRQLPEEGLKFMVYLQKENIIDESGMPKERFSAEFPKEGPSILRIQQVVRGDSAAYFCASSPLSDRGYTFGSGTRLTVV.

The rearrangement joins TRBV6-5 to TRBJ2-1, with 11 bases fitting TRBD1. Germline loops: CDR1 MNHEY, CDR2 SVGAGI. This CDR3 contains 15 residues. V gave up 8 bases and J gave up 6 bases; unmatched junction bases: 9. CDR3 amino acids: CASGNSGTGGNEQFF. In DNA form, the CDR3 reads TGTGCCAGCGGTAATTCCGGGACAGGGGGCAATGAGCAGTTCTTC.

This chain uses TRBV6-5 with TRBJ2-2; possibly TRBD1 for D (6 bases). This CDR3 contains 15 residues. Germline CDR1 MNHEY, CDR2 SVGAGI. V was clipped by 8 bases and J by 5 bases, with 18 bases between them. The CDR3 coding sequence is TGTGCCAGCCTGAGTCGGCAGGGGAGTACCGGGGAGCTGTTTTTT. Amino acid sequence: CASLSRQGSTGELFF.

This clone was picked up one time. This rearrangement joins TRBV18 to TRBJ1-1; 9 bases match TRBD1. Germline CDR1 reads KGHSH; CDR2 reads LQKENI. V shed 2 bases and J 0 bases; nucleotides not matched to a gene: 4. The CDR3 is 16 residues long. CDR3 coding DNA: TGTGCCAGCTCACCAAGGGGACAGGGCCTGAACACTGAAGCTTTCTTT. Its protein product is CASSPRGQGLNTEAFF.

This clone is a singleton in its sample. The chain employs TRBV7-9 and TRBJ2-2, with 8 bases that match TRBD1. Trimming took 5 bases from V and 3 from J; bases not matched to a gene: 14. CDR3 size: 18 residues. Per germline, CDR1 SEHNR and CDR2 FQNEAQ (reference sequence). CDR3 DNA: TGTGCCAGCAGCCCAAGGAGGACAGGGCCAGGGTACACCGGGGAGCTGTTTTTT. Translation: CASSPRRTGPGYTGELFF.

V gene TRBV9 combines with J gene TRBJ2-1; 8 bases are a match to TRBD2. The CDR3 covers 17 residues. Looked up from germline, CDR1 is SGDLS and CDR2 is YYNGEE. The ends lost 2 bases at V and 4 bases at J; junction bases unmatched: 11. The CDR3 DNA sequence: TGTGCCAGCAGCGTTTGGGGGAGGACTAGCAGTTACAATGAGCAGTTCTTC. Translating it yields CASSVWGRTSSYNEQFF.

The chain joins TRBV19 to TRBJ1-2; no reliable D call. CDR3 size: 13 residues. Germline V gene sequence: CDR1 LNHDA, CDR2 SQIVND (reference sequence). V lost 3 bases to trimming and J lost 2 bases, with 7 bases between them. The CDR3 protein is CASSIRTNYGYTF. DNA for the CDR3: TGTGCCAGTAGTATCCGGACCAACTATGGCTACACCTTC.

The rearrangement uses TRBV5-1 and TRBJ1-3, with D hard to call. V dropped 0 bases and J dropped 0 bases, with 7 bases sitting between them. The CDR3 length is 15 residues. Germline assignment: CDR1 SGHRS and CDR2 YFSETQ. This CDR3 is CASSLGSISGNTIYF. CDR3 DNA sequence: TGCGCCAGCAGCTTGGGCTCTATCTCTGGAAACACCATATATTTT.

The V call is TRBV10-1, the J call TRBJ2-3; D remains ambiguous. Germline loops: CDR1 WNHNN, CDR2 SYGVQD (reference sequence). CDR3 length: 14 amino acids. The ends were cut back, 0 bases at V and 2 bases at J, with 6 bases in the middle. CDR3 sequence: CASSESLITDTQYF. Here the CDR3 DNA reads TGCGCCAGCAGTGAGTCCCTCATCACAGATACGCAGTATTTT.

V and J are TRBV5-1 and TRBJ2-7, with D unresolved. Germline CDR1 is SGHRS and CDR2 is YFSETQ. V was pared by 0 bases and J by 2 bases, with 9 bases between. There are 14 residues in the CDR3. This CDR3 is CASSLGQVTYEQYF. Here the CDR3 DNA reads TGCGCCAGCAGCTTGGGGCAGGTTACCTACGAGCAGTACTTC. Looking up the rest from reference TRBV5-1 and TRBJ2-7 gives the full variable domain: KAGVTQTPRYLIKTRGQQVTLSCSPISGHRSVSWYQQTPGQGLQFLFEYFSETQRNKGNFPGRFSGRQFSNSRSEMNVSTLELGDSALYLCASSLGQVTYEQYFGPGTRLTVT.

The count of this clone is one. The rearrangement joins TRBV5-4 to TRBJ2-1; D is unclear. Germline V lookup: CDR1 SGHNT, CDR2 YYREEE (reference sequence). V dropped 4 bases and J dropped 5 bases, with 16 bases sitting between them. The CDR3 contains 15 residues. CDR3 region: CASSLDGVPHNEQFF. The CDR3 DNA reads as TGTGCCAGCAGCCTTGATGGGGTCCCTCACAATGAGCAGTTCTTC.

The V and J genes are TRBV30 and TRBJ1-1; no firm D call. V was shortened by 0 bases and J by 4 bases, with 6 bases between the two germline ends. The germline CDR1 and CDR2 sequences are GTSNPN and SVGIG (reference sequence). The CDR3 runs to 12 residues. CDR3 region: CAWSVQSTEAFF. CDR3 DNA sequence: TGTGCCTGGAGTGTTCAGTCCACTGAAGCTTTCTTT. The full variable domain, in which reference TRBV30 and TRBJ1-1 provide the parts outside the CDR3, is SQTIHQWPATLVQPVGSPLSLECTVEGTSNPNLYWYRQAAGRGLQLLFYSVGIGQISSEVPQNLSASRPQDRQFILSSKKLLLSDSGFYLCAWSVQSTEAFFGQGTRLTVV.

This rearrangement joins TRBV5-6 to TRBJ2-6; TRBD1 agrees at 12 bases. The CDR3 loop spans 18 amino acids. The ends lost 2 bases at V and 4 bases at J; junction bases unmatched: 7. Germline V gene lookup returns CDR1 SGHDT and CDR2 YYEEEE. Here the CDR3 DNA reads TGTGCCAGCAGCTTTGTGGGACAGGGGGCGCAAGGGGCCAACGTCCTGACTTTC. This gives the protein CASSFVGQGAQGANVLTF.

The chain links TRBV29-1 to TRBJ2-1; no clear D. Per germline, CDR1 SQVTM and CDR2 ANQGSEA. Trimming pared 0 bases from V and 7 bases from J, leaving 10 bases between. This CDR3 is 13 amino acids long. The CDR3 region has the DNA TGCAGCGTTGAAGAAACGGACGGGAATGAGCAGTTCTTC. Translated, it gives CSVEETDGNEQFF.

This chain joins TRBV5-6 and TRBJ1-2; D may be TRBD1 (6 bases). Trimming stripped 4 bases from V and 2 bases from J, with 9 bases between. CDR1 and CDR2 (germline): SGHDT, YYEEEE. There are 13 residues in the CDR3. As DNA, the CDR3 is TGTGCCAGCAGCCCAGACAGGAACTATGGCTACACCTTC. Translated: CASSPDRNYGYTF.

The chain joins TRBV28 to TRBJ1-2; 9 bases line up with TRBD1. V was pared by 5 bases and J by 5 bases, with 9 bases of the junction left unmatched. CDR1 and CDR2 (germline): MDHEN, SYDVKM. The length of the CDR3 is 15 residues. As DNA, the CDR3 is TGTGCCAGCAGTCCAGCGCCGGGACAGGGATATGGCTACACCTTC. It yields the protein CASSPAPGQGYGYTF.

CDR3: CASSSGGGPYEQYF. CDR3 sequence (DNA): TGTGCCAGCAGCTCAGGGGGGGGCCCCTACGAGCAGTACTTC. The chain carries TRBV7-8 and TRBJ2-7; either TRBD1 or TRBD2 may supply D (7 bases each). This CDR3 has 14 residues. CDR1 is SGHVS, CDR2 FQNEAQ, per germline. The V end was cut by 4 bases, the J end by 2 bases, with 12 bases between.

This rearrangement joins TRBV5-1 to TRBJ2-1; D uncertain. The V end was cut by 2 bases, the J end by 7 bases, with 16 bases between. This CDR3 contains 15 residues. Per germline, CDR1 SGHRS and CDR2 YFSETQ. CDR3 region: CASSFNKLGSNEQFF. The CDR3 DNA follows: TGCGCCAGCAGCTTTAATAAGCTGGGGTCTAATGAGCAGTTCTTC.

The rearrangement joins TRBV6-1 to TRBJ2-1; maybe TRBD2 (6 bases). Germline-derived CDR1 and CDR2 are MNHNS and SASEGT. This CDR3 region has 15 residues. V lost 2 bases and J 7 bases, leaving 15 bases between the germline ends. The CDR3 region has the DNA TGTGCCAGCAGTGAATTTGGGGGGTGGTTTAATGAGCAGTTCTTC. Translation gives CASSEFGGWFNEQFF.